The 12 T cell receptor beta chains given below trace back to one sample, sequenced in a study of CD8+CD57+ T cells in acquired aplastic anemia (dated by TCRdb to the late 2010s). Expansion of CD8+CD57+ cells had been shown by flow cytometry in the patients chosen for sequencing. Sequencing relied on an Illumina HiSeq 2000. Genomic DNA served as template for TCR beta VDJ combination and CDR3 sequence profiling. TCRdb reprocessed the public reads (quality trimming at Q25 with fastp, clone calling with MiXCR) and kept in-frame beta chains. When rows share a CDR3 protein, they turn into one entry using the most common DNA and genes. For this sample there are hundreds of thousands of distinct CDR3 sequences; less than 60% appear just once. 15% to 20% of the sample rests with the top ten. The sample consisted of sorted CD4+, CD8+, or CD8+CD57+ T cells (not recorded which) from PBMCs. These receptors all come from a human donor with aplastic anemia.

This clonotype was counted a few times. One base away lies a much larger clone, so this may be a sequencing read error. The chain has TRBV5-4 and TRBJ1-6; D ambiguous. The CDR3 covers 13 residues. Per germline, CDR1 SGHNT and CDR2 YYREEE (reference sequence). For the CDR3, the DNA is TGTGCCAGCAGCTTGGCAGAGAATTCACTCCTCCACTTT. Encoded protein: CASSLAENSLLHF.

V is TRBV7-9 and J is TRBJ2-5, with D tentatively TRBD2 (6 bases). The CDR3 spans 14 residues. Between the trimmed V and J ends, which lost 3 bases and 0 bases, there was a span of 8 bases. Germline-derived CDR1 and CDR2 are SEHNR and FQNEAQ (reference sequence). The chain's CDR3 is CASSLAGYQETQYF. The CDR3 DNA reads TGTGCCAGCAGCTTGGCGGGGTACCAAGAGACCCAGTACTTC.

This clonotype came up many times. The chain carries TRBV10-1 and TRBJ2-7; 12 bases are a match to TRBD1. Germline CDR1 WNHNN, CDR2 SYGVQD (reference sequence). This CDR3 is 15 amino acids long. Germline trimming cut 2 bases from V and 5 bases from J; bases unmatched to any gene: 4. The CDR3 DNA follows: TGCGCCAGCAGTGAGGGTGGGACAGGGGGCCACGAGCAGTACTTC. Its translation is CASSEGGTGGHEQYF.

This clonotype was picked up a small number of times. This chain uses TRBV24-1 with TRBJ1-6; D remains ambiguous. CDR1 and CDR2 (germline): KGHDR, SFDVKD. The CDR3 loop spans 14 amino acids. Trimming took 3 bases from V and 7 from J, leaving 9 bases between them. CDR3 loop: CATSDGSPNSPLHF. CDR3 DNA: TGTGCCACCAGTGATGGCAGTCCAAATTCACCCCTCCACTTT.

This clonotype was seen many times. CDR3: CASTWGGQGDTEAFF. CDR3 coding DNA: TGTGCCAGCACTTGGGGAGGGCAGGGGGACACTGAAGCTTTCTTT. The chain is built from TRBV2 and TRBJ1-1; 7 bases align to TRBD1. CDR3 length: 15 amino acids. Losses at the gene ends were 7 bases for V and 3 bases for J; bases not matched to a gene: 11. The germline CDR1 and CDR2 sequences are SNHLY and FYNNEI. The full variable domain, with the rest looked up from reference TRBV2 and TRBJ1-1, is EPEVTQTPSHQVTQMGQEVILRCVPISNHLYFYWYRQILGQKVEFLVSFYNNEISEKSEIFDDQFSVERPDGSNFTLKIRSTKLEDSAMYFCASTWGGQGDTEAFFGQGTRLTVV.

DNA of the CDR3: TGTGCCAGCAGCTTAGGACCGGGGAGGGATAAAGCTTTCTTT. This gives the protein CASSLGPGRDKAFF. The chain uses TRBV7-8 and TRBJ1-1; D remains unclear. The CDR3 loop spans 14 amino acids. The V end lost 1 base, the J end lost 9 bases, and 15 bases lay between the germline ends. CDR1 SGHVS and CDR2 FQNEAQ come from the germline V gene.

In its sample, this clonotype was seen many times. The V gene is TRBV7-3, the J gene TRBJ2-7; 9 bases are shared with TRBD1. The CDR3 runs to 13 residues. Germline CDR1 and CDR2: SGHTA and FQGTGA. The V and J ends lost 5 bases and 6 bases, in that order; junction bases with no gene match: 5. CDR3 region: CASSPGQGGEQYF. For the CDR3, the DNA is TGTGCCAGCAGCCCGGGACAGGGAGGCGAGCAGTACTTC.

This clonotype turned up a few times. CDR3 amino acids: CSARSGGTLAKNIQYF. CDR3 DNA: TGCAGTGCTAGGAGCGGGGGGACACTAGCCAAAAACATTCAGTACTTC. V gene TRBV20-1 combines with J gene TRBJ2-4, with 9 bases matching TRBD2. CDR3 length: 16 residues. Germline assignment: CDR1 DFQATT and CDR2 SNEGSKA (reference sequence). V was pared by 3 bases and J by 0 bases, with 6 bases of the junction left unmatched.

CDR3 DNA: TGTGCCAGCAGTTGGGACAGGGTGGTCGGGGAGCTGTTTTTT. Its translation is CASSWDRVVGELFF. The chain couples TRBV12-3 or TRBV12-4 to TRBJ2-2; 9 bases fit TRBD1. The V and J ends lost 4 bases and 7 bases, in that order; junction bases with no gene match: 4. The CDR3 length is 14 residues.

This clonotype was recorded many times. The chain links TRBV14 to TRBJ1-2; D remains unclear. This CDR3 comprises 15 residues. Germline-derived CDR1 and CDR2 are SGHDN and FVKESK. The ends were cut back, 0 bases at V and 7 bases at J, with 15 bases in the middle. This chain's CDR3 is CASSQDPRWFGGYTF. The CDR3 coding sequence is TGTGCCAGCAGCCAAGACCCCAGATGGTTTGGTGGCTACACCTTC.

The J gene is TRBJ1-1, the V gene TRBV20-1; the match to TRBD1 covers 7 bases. The length of the CDR3 is 12 residues. Trimming took 6 bases from V and 7 from J; bases not matched to a gene: 8. Germline V gene data show CDR1 as DFQATT and CDR2 as SNEGSKA (reference sequence). CDR3 coding DNA: TGCAGTGCGAGGAGACAGGGCGTTGAAGCTTTCTTT. This translates into CSARRQGVEAFF.

This clonotype was found a few times. The chain employs TRBV28 and TRBJ1-2; 10 nucleotides align to TRBD1. The CDR3 sequence is 15 residues long. From germline, CDR1 is MDHEN and CDR2 SYDVKM. The V segment lost 6 bases and the J segment 8 bases; nucleotides outside the gene matches: 12. The chain's CDR3 is CASSLGQGVLGGYTF. In DNA form, the CDR3 reads TGTGCCAGCAGCCTAGGACAGGGGGTTTTGGGAGGCTACACCTTC.